What follows are 15 T cell receptor beta chains derived from one specimen sequenced in a study of blood T cells in healthy people across ages. PCR was performed a second time for roughly 7 to 11 cycles using a sample-barcoded 5' primer and a J-beta primer mix. TCRdb re-called the 5' RACE reads with MiXCR, one entry per CDR3 protein. The table has some 1.6 million distinct CDR3 sequences, 34% seen once. Sequencing input: blood. Receptors were obtained from a woman in her twenties or thirties in good health.

The chain employs TRBV6-5 and TRBJ2-5; 14 nucleotides align to TRBD2. The CDR3 has 19 residues. Trimming cost V 2 bases and J 11 bases; bases outside gene matches: 19. CDR1 MNHEY and CDR2 SVGAGI come from the germline V gene. The CDR3: CASSYQKGTSGSAVHGQYF. The CDR3 region has the DNA TGTGCCAGCAGTTACCAAAAGGGGACTAGCGGGAGTGCCGTCCACGGGCAGTACTTC.

This clonotype was seen a handful of times. The chain uses TRBV5-6 and TRBJ2-5; a weak D match, TRBD1 (5 bases). V gave up 2 bases and J gave up 1 base, with 9 bases separating them. CDR3 size: 14 residues. CDR1 SGHDT and CDR2 YYEEEE come from the germline V gene. The CDR3: CASSLRTPQETQYF. CDR3 DNA sequence: TGTGCCAGCAGCTTACGGACACCCCAAGAGACCCAGTACTTC.

The sample holds one count of this clonotype. The chain links TRBV11-2 to TRBJ2-1; 9 nucleotides align to TRBD2. Germline CDR1 SGHAT, CDR2 FQNNGV. The CDR3 is 16 residues long. Unmatched junction bases numbered 13, after V lost 5 bases and J lost 8 bases. CDR3 protein: CASSPRGSGGIYEQFF. CDR3 sequence (DNA): TGTGCCAGCAGCCCACGCGGGAGCGGGGGGATCTATGAGCAGTTCTTC.

About this clonotype itself: This clone may be a read error of a much larger clone one base away. The rearrangement links TRBV6-2 or TRBV6-3 to TRBJ2-1, with 10 bases identical to TRBD2. CDR3 size: 15 residues. Germline CDR1 is MNHEY and CDR2 is SVGEGT. Unmatched junction bases numbered 3, after V lost 2 bases and J lost 5 bases. The DNA for the CDR3 is TGTGCCAGCAGTTACCCTAGCGGGAGAAACAATGAGCAGTTCTTC. It codes for CASSYPSGRNNEQFF.

The V call is TRBV18, the J call TRBJ1-5; TRBD1 aligns across 7 bases. The ends lost 5 bases at V and 2 bases at J; junction bases unmatched: 6. This CDR3 is built from 15 residues. Germline V gives CDR1 KGHSH, CDR2 LQKENI. CDR3 in amino acids: CASSAGTVGNQPQHF. CDR3 nucleotide sequence: TGTGCCAGCTCAGCCGGGACAGTGGGCAATCAGCCCCAGCATTTT.

Note on this clonotype: An end of the junction differs from the germline gene, which may be a read error. The chain couples TRBV15 to TRBJ1-2; TRBD1 is a possible D gene (5 bases). This CDR3 is built from 13 residues. Germline values: CDR1 LNHNV, CDR2 YYDKDF (reference sequence). CDR3: CATSRAGTYVYTF. The CDR3 DNA reads as TGTGCCACCAGCAGAGCGGGGACCTATGTCTACACCTTC.

This rearrangement joins TRBV6-6 to TRBJ1-1; no clear D. Deletions cut 7 bases from V and 0 bases from J, with 9 bases between. The V gene's germline CDR1 is MNHNY and CDR2 SVGAGI (reference sequence). The CDR3 loop spans 13 amino acids. The CDR3 reads CASNYRMNTEAFF. CDR3 bases: TGTGCCAGCAACTACAGAATGAACACTGAAGCTTTCTTT.

Here the CDR3 DNA reads TGCGCCAGCAGAGAGGTTGGTGAAGCTTTCTTT. Translated, it gives CASREVGEAFF. The genes are TRBV5-1 and TRBJ1-1; no reliable D call. Germline CDR1 and CDR2: SGHRS and YFSETQ. V lost 5 bases to trimming and J lost 7 bases, with 9 bases between them. CDR3 length: 11 amino acids.

V gene TRBV28 combines with J gene TRBJ1-2; D gene ambiguous. The V gene's germline CDR1 is MDHEN and CDR2 SYDVKM. Trimming removed 7 bases from V and 3 bases from J, with 9 bases in between. This CDR3 spans 12 amino acids. The CDR3 is CASTLGDYGYTF. CDR3 DNA sequence: TGTGCCAGCACCCTGGGCGACTATGGCTACACCTTC.

Concerning this clonotype itself: A much larger clonotype is one base distant, so this may be a read error. This chain connects TRBV13 to TRBJ2-3, with D possibly matching TRBD1 (6 bases). Germline values: CDR1 PRHDT, CDR2 FYEKMQ (reference sequence). This CDR3 is 14 amino acids long. The CDR3 protein is CASSLVGDTDAQYF. CDR3 in DNA: TGTGCCAGCAGCTTAGTTGGGGACACAGATGCGCAGTATTTT.

This chain uses TRBV20-1 with TRBJ1-6, with unresolved D. Trimming removed 5 bases from V and 2 bases from J, with 13 bases in between. This CDR3 is 15 amino acids long. Germline V gives CDR1 DFQATT, CDR2 SNEGSKA (reference sequence). CDR3 amino acids: CSADRRRPYNSPLHF. The CDR3 coding sequence is TGCAGTGCTGACCGACGGCGGCCCTATAATTCACCCCTCCACTTT.

This clonotype was detected only a few times. The chain has TRBV20-1 and TRBJ2-7, with D perhaps given as TRBD1 or TRBD2 (5 bases each). Germline V gene lookup returns CDR1 DFQATT and CDR2 SNEGSKA (reference sequence). V lost 3 bases and J 0 bases, leaving 12 bases between the germline ends. The CDR3 runs to 14 residues. CDR3 coding DNA: TGCAGTGCTAGCCCGGGACGGCTCTCCTACGAGCAGTACTTC. Translating gives CSASPGRLSYEQYF.

CDR3 nucleotides: TGTGCCAGTAGTAGGACAGGGGCAAGGACTGAAGCTTTCTTT. As protein: CASSRTGARTEAFF. This rearrangement joins TRBV19 to TRBJ1-1; 9 bases align to TRBD1. The CDR3 has 14 residues. The germline V gene encodes CDR1 LNHDA and CDR2 SQIVND (reference sequence). Losses at the gene ends were 4 bases for V and 5 bases for J; bases not matched to a gene: 5.

Note on this clonotype: A much larger clone sits a single nucleotide away, making a read error possible. The chain uses TRBV6-6 and TRBJ2-3; TRBD2 matches at 12 bases. J was trimmed by 6 bases and V by 2 bases; bases with no gene match: 9. CDR3 length: 17 amino acids. Germline assignment: CDR1 MNHNY and CDR2 SVGAGI (reference sequence). In DNA form, the CDR3 reads TGTGCCAGCAGTTACCAACCGGGACTAGCGGGTGGTGATACGCAGTATTTT. The encoded protein is CASSYQPGLAGGDTQYF.

Points on this clonotype: At one of its ends the junction is not consistent with the germline gene, which may arise from a read error. J is TRBJ2-1 and V is TRBV11-2; TRBD1 agrees at 8 bases. The CDR3 is 12 residues long. Germline V gene lookup returns CDR1 SGHAT and CDR2 FQNNGV. Written as DNA, the CDR3 is TGTGCCGGCAGCCGGACAGGGAATGAGCAGTTCTTC. Translated: CAGSRTGNEQFF.